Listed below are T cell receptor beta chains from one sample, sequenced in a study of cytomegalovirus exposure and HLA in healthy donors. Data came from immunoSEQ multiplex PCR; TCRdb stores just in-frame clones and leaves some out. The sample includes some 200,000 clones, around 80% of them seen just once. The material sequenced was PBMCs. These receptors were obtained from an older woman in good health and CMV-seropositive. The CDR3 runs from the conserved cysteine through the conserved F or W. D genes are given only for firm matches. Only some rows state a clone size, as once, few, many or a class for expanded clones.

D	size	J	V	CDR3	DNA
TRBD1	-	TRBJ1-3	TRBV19	CASSMFPDRDSGNTIYF	TGTGCCAGTAGTATGTTTCCAGACAGGGACTCTGGAAACACCATATATTTT
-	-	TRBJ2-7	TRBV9	CASSVATVSYEQYF	TGTGCCAGCAGCGTGGCCACAGTCTCCTACGAGCAGTACTTC
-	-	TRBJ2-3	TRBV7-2	CASSFSLSGDTQYF	TGTGCCAGCAGCTTTTCTTTGTCGGGAGATACGCAGTATTTT
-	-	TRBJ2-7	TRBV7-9	CASSWTGRAIKTYEQYF	TGTGCCAGCAGCTGGACAGGGAGGGCCATTAAAACCTACGAGCAGTACTTC
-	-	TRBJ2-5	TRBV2	CASNGRAYQETQYF	TGTGCCAGCAATGGCAGGGCCTACCAAGAGACCCAGTACTTC
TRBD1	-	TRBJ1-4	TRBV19	CASSISGQGNEKLFF	TGTGCCAGTAGTATATCGGGACAGGGTAATGAAAAACTGTTTTTT
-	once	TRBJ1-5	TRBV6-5	CASSSTAAAPQHF	TGTGCCAGCAGTTCTACAGCGGCGGCGCCCCAGCATTTT
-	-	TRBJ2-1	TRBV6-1	CASSDVTRGSYNEQFF	TGTGCCAGCAGTGATGTTACAAGGGGATCCTACAATGAGCAGTTCTTC
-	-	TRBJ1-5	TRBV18	CASSLTAVDNQPQHF	TGTGCCAGCTCCCTTACAGCGGTAGACAATCAGCCCCAGCATTTT
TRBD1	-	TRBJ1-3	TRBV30	CAWNGQGGNTIYF	TGTGCCTGGAACGGACAGGGTGGAAACACCATATATTTT
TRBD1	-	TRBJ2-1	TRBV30	CAWSGRDRQFF	TGTGCCTGGAGTGGCCGGGACAGGCAGTTCTTC
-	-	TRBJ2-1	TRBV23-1	CASSNHSKQGGGNEQFF	TGCGCCAGCAGTAACCACTCCAAACAGGGAGGGGGCAATGAGCAGTTCTTC
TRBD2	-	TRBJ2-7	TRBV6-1	CASSEGLADYEQYF	TGTGCCAGCAGTGAAGGACTAGCGGATTACGAGCAGTACTTC
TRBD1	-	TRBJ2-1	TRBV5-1	CASSLGGTGVNEQFF	TGCGCCAGCAGCTTGGGGGGGACAGGGGTCAATGAGCAGTTCTTC
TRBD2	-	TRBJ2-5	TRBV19	CASSPRGGAGKETQYF	TGTGCCAGTAGTCCCCGTGGGGGAGCGGGGAAAGAGACCCAGTACTTC
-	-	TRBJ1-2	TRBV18	CASSPQSEGVGGYTF	TGTGCCAGCTCACCACAGAGCGAGGGGGTAGGTGGCTACACCTTC
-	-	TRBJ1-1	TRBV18	CASSEDRNTEAFF	TGTGCCAGCTCAGAAGACAGAAACACTGAAGCTTTCTTT
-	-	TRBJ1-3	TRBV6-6	CASSTYQGKAGNTIYF	TGTGCCAGCAGTACCTATCAGGGTAAAGCTGGAAACACCATATATTTT
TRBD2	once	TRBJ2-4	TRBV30	CAWTSGGPSQYF	TGTGCCTGGACTAGCGGGGGTCCGTCGCAGTACTTC
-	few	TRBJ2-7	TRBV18	CASSPEGEQYF	TGTGCCAGCTCACCGGAGGGGGAGCAGTACTTC
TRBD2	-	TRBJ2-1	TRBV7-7	CASSRIGGAYNEQFF	TGTGCCAGCAGCAGAATCGGGGGGGCCTACAATGAGCAGTTCTTC
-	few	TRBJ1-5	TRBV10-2	CASSPGHLSGQPQHF	TGCGCCAGCTCCCCGGGACACCTTAGCGGGCAGCCCCAGCATTTT
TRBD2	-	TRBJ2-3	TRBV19	CASTTILAGTDTQYF	TGTGCCAGTACCACCATCTTAGCGGGGACAGATACGCAGTATTTT
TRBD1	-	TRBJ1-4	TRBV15	CATSRGQGDHNEKLFF	TGTGCCACCAGCAGAGGACAGGGCGACCACAATGAAAAACTGTTTTTT
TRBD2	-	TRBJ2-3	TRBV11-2	CASSLAQGRGGDTDTQYF	TGTGCCAGCAGCTTAGCCCAGGGGCGCGGGGGGGACACAGATACGCAGTATTTT
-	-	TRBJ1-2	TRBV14	CASSPTTGYHGYTF	TGTGCCAGCAGCCCGACCACAGGGTACCATGGCTACACCTTC
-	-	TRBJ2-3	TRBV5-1	CASRSGDTQYF	TGCGCCAGCAGGTCCGGGGATACGCAGTATTTT
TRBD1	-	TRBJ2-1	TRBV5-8	CASSLAGQGYNEQFF	TGTGCCAGCAGCTTGGCCGGACAGGGGTACAATGAGCAGTTCTTC
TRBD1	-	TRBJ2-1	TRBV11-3	CASSFRSGTGSSEQFF	TGTGCCAGCAGCTTCCGCTCCGGGACAGGGAGTAGTGAGCAGTTCTTC
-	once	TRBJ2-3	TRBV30	CAWSGASSDTQYF	TGTGCCTGGAGTGGGGCTAGCTCGGATACGCAGTATTTT
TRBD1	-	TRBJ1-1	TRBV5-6	CASSLFFRQGDTEAFF	TGTGCCAGCAGCTTGTTTTTTAGACAGGGGGACACTGAAGCTTTCTTT
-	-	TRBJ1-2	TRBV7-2	CASSPDEGYGYTF	TGTGCCAGCAGCCCAGACGAGGGCTATGGCTACACCTTC
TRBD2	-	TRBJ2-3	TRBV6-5	CASSYSGRWDTQYF	TGTGCCAGCAGTTACTCCGGGAGGTGGGATACGCAGTATTTT
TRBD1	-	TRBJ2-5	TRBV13	CASSTRQGSETQYF	TGTGCCAGCAGCACTAGACAGGGTTCGGAGACCCAGTACTTC
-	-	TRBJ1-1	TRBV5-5	CASSLGTRVNTEAFF	TGTGCCAGCAGCTTGGGGACACGGGTGAACACTGAAGCTTTCTTT
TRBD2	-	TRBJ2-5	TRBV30	CAWSVGLAGGRETQYF	TGTGCCTGGAGTGTAGGGCTAGCGGGGGGGCGGGAGACCCAGTACTTC
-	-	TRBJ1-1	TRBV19	CASSIESRTEAFF	TGTGCCAGTAGTATAGAATCCCGGACTGAAGCTTTCTTT
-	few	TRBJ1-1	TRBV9	CASSVGAGENEAFF	TGTGCCAGCAGCGTAGGGGCAGGGGAGAATGAAGCTTTCTTT
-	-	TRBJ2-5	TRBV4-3	CASSQDFRETQYF	TGCGCCAGCAGCCAAGATTTTCGGGAGACCCAGTACTTC
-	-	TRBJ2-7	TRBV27	CASSLRGFTAYEQYF	TGTGCCAGCAGTTTAAGGGGGTTTACAGCCTACGAGCAGTACTTC
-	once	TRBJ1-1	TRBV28	CASSFPGVSTEAFF	TGTGCCAGCAGTTTCCCCGGGGTGAGCACTGAAGCTTTCTTT
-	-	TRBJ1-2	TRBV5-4	CASSDPRQGFNIGYTF	TGTGCCAGCAGCGATCCTCGGCAGGGTTTTAATATTGGCTACACCTTC
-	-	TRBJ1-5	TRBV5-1	CASSSGESNQPQHF	TGCGCCAGCAGCTCCGGGGAGAGCAATCAGCCCCAGCATTTT
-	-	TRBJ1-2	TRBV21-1	CASRKQGINYGYTF	TGTGCCAGCAGGAAACAGGGAATTAACTATGGCTACACCTTC
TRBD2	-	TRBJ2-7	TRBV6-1	CASRGTSGSYEQYF	TGTGCCAGCAGGGGGACTAGCGGTTCCTACGAGCAGTACTTC
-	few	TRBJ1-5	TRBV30	CAWEGGRNQPQHF	TGTGCCTGGGAAGGAGGAAGAAATCAGCCCCAGCATTTT
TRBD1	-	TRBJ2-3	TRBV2	CASRRLQGPDTQYF	TGTGCCAGCAGGAGGCTACAGGGGCCAGATACGCAGTATTTT
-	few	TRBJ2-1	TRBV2	CASSEKTVLHEQFF	TGTGCCAGCAGTGAAAAAACGGTACTCCATGAGCAGTTCTTC
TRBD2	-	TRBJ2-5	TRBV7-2	CASSPSGGQETQYF	TGTGCCAGCAGCCCGAGCGGGGGTCAAGAGACCCAGTACTTC
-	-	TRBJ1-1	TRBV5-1	CASSLGGQTGTEAFF	TGCGCCAGCAGCTTGGGGGGGCAGACGGGCACTGAAGCTTTCTTT
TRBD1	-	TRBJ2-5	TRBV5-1	CASSLGRGLKETQYF	TGCGCCAGCAGCTTGGGAAGGGGGCTAAAAGAGACCCAGTACTTC
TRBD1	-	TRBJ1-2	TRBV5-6	CASSLEGQGVNGYTF	TGTGCCAGCAGCTTGGAGGGGCAGGGGGTCAATGGCTACACCTTC
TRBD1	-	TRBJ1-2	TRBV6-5	CASSLLTGQAGGYTF	TGTGCCAGCAGTCTTCTGACAGGGCAGGCAGGTGGCTACACCTTC
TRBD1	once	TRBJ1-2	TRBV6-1	CASRRDRGIYGYTF	TGTGCCAGCAGACGGGACAGGGGGATCTATGGCTACACCTTC
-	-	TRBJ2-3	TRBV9	CASSASGTDTQYF	TGTGCCAGCAGCGCGAGCGGCACAGATACGCAGTATTTT